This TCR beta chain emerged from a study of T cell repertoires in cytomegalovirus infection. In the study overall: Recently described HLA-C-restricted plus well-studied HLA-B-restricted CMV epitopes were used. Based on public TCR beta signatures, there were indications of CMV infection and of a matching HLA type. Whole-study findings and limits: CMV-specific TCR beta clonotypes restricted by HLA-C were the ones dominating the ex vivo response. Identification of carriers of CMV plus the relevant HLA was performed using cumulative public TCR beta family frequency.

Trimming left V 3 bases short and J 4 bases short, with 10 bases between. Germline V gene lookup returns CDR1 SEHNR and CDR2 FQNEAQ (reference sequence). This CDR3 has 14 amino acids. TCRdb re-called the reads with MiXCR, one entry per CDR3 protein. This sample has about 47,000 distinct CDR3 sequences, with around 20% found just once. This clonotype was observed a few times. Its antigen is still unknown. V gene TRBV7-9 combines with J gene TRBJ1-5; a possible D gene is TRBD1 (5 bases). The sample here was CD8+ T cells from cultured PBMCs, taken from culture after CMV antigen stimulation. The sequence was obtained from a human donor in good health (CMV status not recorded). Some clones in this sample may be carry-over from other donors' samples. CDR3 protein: CASSFGGWNQPQHF. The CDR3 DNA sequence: TGTGCCAGCAGCTTTGGGGGGTGGAATCAGCCCCAGCATTTT.